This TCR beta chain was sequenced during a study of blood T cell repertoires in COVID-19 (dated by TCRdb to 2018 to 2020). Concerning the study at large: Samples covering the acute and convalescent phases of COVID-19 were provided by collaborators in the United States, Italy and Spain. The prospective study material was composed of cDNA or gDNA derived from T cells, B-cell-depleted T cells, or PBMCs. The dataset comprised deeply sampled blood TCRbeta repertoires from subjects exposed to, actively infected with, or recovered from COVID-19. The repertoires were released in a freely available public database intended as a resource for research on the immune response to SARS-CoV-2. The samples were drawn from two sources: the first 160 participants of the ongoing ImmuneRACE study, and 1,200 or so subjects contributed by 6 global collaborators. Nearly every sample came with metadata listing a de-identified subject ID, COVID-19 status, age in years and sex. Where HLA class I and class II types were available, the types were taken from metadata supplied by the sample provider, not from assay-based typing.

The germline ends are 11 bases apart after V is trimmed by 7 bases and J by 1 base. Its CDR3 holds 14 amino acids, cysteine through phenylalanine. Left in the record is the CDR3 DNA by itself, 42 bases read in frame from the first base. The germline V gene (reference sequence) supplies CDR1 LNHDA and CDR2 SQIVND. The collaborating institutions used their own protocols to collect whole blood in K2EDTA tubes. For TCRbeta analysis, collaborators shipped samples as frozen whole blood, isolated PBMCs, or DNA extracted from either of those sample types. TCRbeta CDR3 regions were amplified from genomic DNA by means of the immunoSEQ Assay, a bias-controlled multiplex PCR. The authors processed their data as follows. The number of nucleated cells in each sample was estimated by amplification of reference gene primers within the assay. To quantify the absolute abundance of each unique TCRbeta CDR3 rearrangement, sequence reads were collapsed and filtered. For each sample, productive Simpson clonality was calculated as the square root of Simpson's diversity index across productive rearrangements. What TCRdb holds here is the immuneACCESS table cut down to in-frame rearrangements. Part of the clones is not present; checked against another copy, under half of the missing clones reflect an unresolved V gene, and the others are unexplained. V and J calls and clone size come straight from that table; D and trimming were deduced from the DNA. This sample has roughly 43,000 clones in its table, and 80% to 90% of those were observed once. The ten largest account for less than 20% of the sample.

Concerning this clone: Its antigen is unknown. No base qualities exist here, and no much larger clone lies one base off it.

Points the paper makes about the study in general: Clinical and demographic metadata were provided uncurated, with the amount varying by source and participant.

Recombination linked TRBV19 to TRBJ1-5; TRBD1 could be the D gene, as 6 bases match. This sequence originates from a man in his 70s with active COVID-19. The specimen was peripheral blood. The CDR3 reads CASTRQGSNQPQHF. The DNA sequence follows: TGTGCCAGTACGAGGCAGGGGAGCAATCAGCCCCAGCATTTT. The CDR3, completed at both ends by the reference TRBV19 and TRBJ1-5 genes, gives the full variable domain DGGITQSPKYLFRKEGQNVTLSCEQNLNHDAMYWYRQDPGQGLRLIYYSQIVNDFQKGDIAEGYSVSREKKESFPLTVTSAQKNPTAFYLCASTRQGSNQPQHFGDGTRLSIL.